The 22 T cell receptor beta chains below were found in one sample sequenced in a study of T-cell reconstitution after alpha-beta-depleted transplantation in children. Researchers prepared the TCRbeta library using unique molecular identifiers, the study reports. TCRdb recomputed calls from the PCR reads with MiXCR, one row per CDR3 protein. The sample has 90,000 to 100,000 distinct CDR3 sequences; 20% to 30% are singletons. Sequences were derived from PBMCs, sampled before TCRalphabeta/CD19-depleted stem cell transplant. Receptors originate from a boy younger than 10 with acute lymphoblastic leukemia, due to receive a stem cell transplant.

The chain uses TRBV20-1 and TRBJ2-3; D gene unclear. V was shortened by 5 bases and J by 0 bases, with 6 bases between the two germline ends. Germline-derived CDR1 and CDR2 are DFQATT and SNEGSKA (reference sequence). This CDR3 spans 12 amino acids. This chain's CDR3 is CSASASTDTQYF. The CDR3 region has the DNA TGCAGTGCTTCGGCTAGCACAGATACGCAGTATTTT.

This clonotype appeared a few times. J is TRBJ1-2 and V is TRBV10-2, with TRBD1 matching over 10 bases. The germline gives CDR1 WSHSY, CDR2 SAAADI. This CDR3 has 16 residues. After removal of 10 bases from V and 1 base from J, the junction contained 12 bases not matched to a gene. CDR3 sequence (DNA): TGCGCCACCCATGGTGGGACAGGGGCCTATAACTATGGCTACACCTTC. It encodes CATHGGTGAYNYGYTF.

This chain joins TRBV18 and TRBJ2-7; 9 bases line up with TRBD1. Unmatched junction bases numbered 11, after V lost 6 bases and J lost 5 bases. Looked up from germline, CDR1 is KGHSH and CDR2 is LQKENI. This CDR3 region has 15 residues. The CDR3 here is CASSTTWDRAHEQYF. CDR3 sequence (DNA): TGTGCCAGCTCGACCACGTGGGACAGGGCCCACGAGCAGTACTTC. Using reference TRBV18 and TRBJ2-7 for the parts outside the CDR3, the full variable domain is NAGVMQNPRHLVRRRGQEARLRCSPMKGHSHVYWYRQLPEEGLKFMVYLQKENIIDESGMPKERFSAEFPKEGPSILRIQQVVRGDSAAYFCASSTTWDRAHEQYFGPGTRLTVT.

The genes are TRBV29-1 and TRBJ2-1, with D perhaps matching TRBD2 (5 bases). The CDR3 extends over 14 amino acids. Germline V gives CDR1 SQVTM, CDR2 ANQGSEA. Trimming pared 4 bases from V and 2 bases from J, leaving 12 bases between. The CDR3 DNA reads as TGCAGCGTTGGACTACAGAGAACCTACAATGAGCAGTTCTTC. Amino acids: CSVGLQRTYNEQFF.

About this clonotype itself: A much larger clonotype is one base distant, so this may be a read error. The chain recombines TRBV20-1 with TRBJ2-1; 7 nucleotides agree with TRBD1. Germline V gene sequence: CDR1 DFQATT, CDR2 SNEGSKA (reference sequence). The CDR3 covers 16 residues. The CDR3 reads CSARDSRTGMVNDQFF. CDR3 nucleotide sequence: TGCAGTGCTAGAGATTCGCGGACAGGTATGGTGAATGACCAGTTCTTC.

In DNA form, the CDR3 reads TGTGCCAGCAGAGACAGGGGAGGATCTTGGGGGCCCCAGCATTTT. This encodes CASRDRGGSWGPQHF. The genes are TRBV28 and TRBJ1-5; TRBD1 aligns across 8 bases. The germline CDR1 and CDR2 sequences are MDHEN and SYDVKM. The CDR3 has 15 residues. J was trimmed by 9 bases and V by 6 bases; bases with no gene match: 13.

This rearrangement joins TRBV5-6 to TRBJ2-3; unclear D gene. The CDR3 contains 12 residues. V gave up 2 bases and J gave up 11 bases, with 12 bases separating them. Germline lookup yields CDR1 SGHDT and CDR2 YYEEEE. Here the CDR3 reads CASSLKSQLQYF. The CDR3 nucleotides read TGTGCCAGCAGCTTAAAAAGCCAATTGCAGTATTTT.

This clonotype was observed a few times. The chain combines TRBV12-3 or TRBV12-4 with TRBJ2-5; TRBD1 matches at 9 bases. The trim removed 8 bases at V and 4 bases at J, leaving 5 bases unmatched. The CDR3 runs to 13 residues. This chain's CDR3 is CASLQGAGETQYF. The CDR3 DNA sequence: TGTGCCAGCTTACAGGGGGCTGGAGAGACCCAGTACTTC.

CDR3 loop: CASSLGPQEGQPQHF. The DNA for the CDR3 is TGCGCCAGCAGCTTGGGGCCCCAGGAAGGTCAGCCCCAGCATTTT. The V call is TRBV5-1, the J call TRBJ1-5; no clear D gene. Germline V gene sequence: CDR1 SGHRS, CDR2 YFSETQ. The CDR3 is 15 amino acids. V was clipped by 0 bases and J by 6 bases, with 13 bases between them.

This clonotype has a handful of counts. This chain uses TRBV7-2 with TRBJ2-1; D call uncertain. Germline CDR1 SGHTA, CDR2 FQGNSA. The CDR3 runs to 15 residues. The V gene lost 1 base and the J gene lost 10 bases, with 17 bases spanning the gap. The CDR3 here is CASSLVRPPTGEQFF. The DNA of the CDR3 is TGTGCCAGCAGCTTAGTCAGGCCCCCTACCGGGGAGCAGTTCTTC. The whole variable domain, filled in from reference TRBV7-2 and TRBJ2-1, reads GAGVSQSPSNKVTEKGKDVELRCDPISGHTALYWYRQSLGQGLEFLIYFQGNSAPDKSGLPSDRFSAERTGGSVSTLTIQRTQQEDSAVYLCASSLVRPPTGEQFFGPGTRLTVL.

The chain has TRBV28 and TRBJ1-2; weak D call: TRBD1 (6 bases). This CDR3 spans 14 amino acids. V was cut by 5 bases and J by 8 bases, with 18 bases left in between. Germline assignment: CDR1 MDHEN and CDR2 SYDVKM. The CDR3 coding sequence is TGTGCCAGCAGTGGGGGGACACAGTCTTTAGGCTACACCTTC. Its protein is CASSGGTQSLGYTF.

V usage is TRBV19 and J usage is TRBJ2-1, with D perhaps being TRBD1 or TRBD2 (5 bases each). Germline loops: CDR1 LNHDA, CDR2 SQIVND (reference sequence). This CDR3 contains 15 residues. Trimming left V 6 bases short and J 6 bases short, with 18 bases between. CDR3 nucleotides: TGTGCCAGTAGAGAAGGGGAGTCTTATAGCAATGAGCAGTTCTTC. Translating it yields CASREGESYSNEQFF.

This clonotype has a handful of counts. The V and J genes are TRBV29-1 and TRBJ2-5, with a tentative D call TRBD2 (5 bases). The CDR3 spans 13 residues. The germline V gene has CDR1 SQVTM and CDR2 ANQGSEA. The V gene lost 6 bases and the J gene lost 5 bases, with 16 bases spanning the gap. The CDR3 here is CSVVGELTETQYF. The CDR3 nucleotides are TGCAGCGTCGTTGGGGAGCTGACGGAGACCCAGTACTTC.

V and J are TRBV12-3 or TRBV12-4 and TRBJ1-4; 10 nucleotides align to TRBD1. J was trimmed by 8 bases and V by 5 bases; bases with no gene match: 8. There are 15 residues in the CDR3. CDR3 amino acids: CASSRGQGDQEKLFF. The CDR3 DNA is TGTGCCAGCAGTCGCGGACAGGGGGACCAGGAAAAACTGTTTTTT.

The chain joins TRBV5-1 to TRBJ2-2, with TRBD1 matching over 7 bases. CDR1 and CDR2 from the germline V gene are SGHRS and YFSETQ. The CDR3 has 14 amino acids. The J segment lost 3 bases and the V segment lost 4 bases, leaving 3 bases of the junction unmatched. The CDR3 DNA is TGCGCCAGCAGCAATACAGGGGACACCGGGGAGCTGTTTTTT. Its protein product is CASSNTGDTGELFF. Using reference TRBV5-1 and TRBJ2-2 for the parts outside the CDR3, the full variable domain is KAGVTQTPRYLIKTRGQQVTLSCSPISGHRSVSWYQQTPGQGLQFLFEYFSETQRNKGNFPGRFSGRQFSNSRSEMNVSTLELGDSALYLCASSNTGDTGELFFGEGSRLTVL.

Ten or more counts support this clonotype. This chain joins TRBV11-2 and TRBJ2-5; D remains unclear. Trimming took 5 bases from V and 0 from J, leaving 10 bases between them. This CDR3 spans 14 amino acids. Germline assignment: CDR1 SGHAT and CDR2 FQNNGV. CDR3 sequence: CASSQELYQETQYF. CDR3 DNA sequence: TGTGCCAGCAGCCAGGAACTGTACCAAGAGACCCAGTACTTC.

This clonotype was counted a few times. The chain links TRBV12-3 or TRBV12-4 to TRBJ2-1, with unresolved D. This CDR3 spans 15 amino acids. V lost 4 bases to trimming and J lost 0 bases, with 10 bases between them. The CDR3 DNA follows: TGTGCCAGCAGTTCAGCCTCGAGCTCCTACAATGAGCAGTTCTTC. Its protein product is CASSSASSSYNEQFF.

The V and J genes are TRBV5-1 and TRBJ2-2; 8 bases fit TRBD1. Germline lookup yields CDR1 SGHRS and CDR2 YFSETQ. J was trimmed by 5 bases and V by 4 bases; bases with no gene match: 13. The CDR3 runs to 17 residues. The CDR3 is CASSLHTRDRFTGELFF. For the CDR3, the DNA is TGCGCCAGCAGCCTGCACACCCGGGACAGGTTTACCGGGGAGCTGTTTTTT.

This clonotype was detected a few times. This chain uses TRBV7-2 with TRBJ2-3, with D possibly matching TRBD2 (6 bases). In germline, CDR1 is SGHTA, CDR2 FQGNSA. V was pared by 4 bases and J by 4 bases, with 15 bases between. CDR3 size: 15 residues. CDR3 sequence reads: CASSSLANYADTQYF. The CDR3 nucleotides are TGTGCCAGCAGCTCGCTAGCGAACTATGCAGATACGCAGTATTTT.

The rearrangement links TRBV4-3 to TRBJ1-2; D gene unclear. In germline, CDR1 is LGHNA, CDR2 YSLEER. This CDR3 comprises 14 residues. V was shortened by 0 bases and J by 2 bases, with 7 bases between the two germline ends. CDR3: CASSQDAGNYGYTF. CDR3 in DNA: TGCGCCAGCAGCCAAGATGCCGGAAACTATGGCTACACCTTC.

The sample holds a few counts of this clonotype. The chain's CDR3 is CASSRDYWNEQFF. Written as DNA, the CDR3 is TGTGCCAGCAGCCGGGACTACTGGAATGAGCAGTTCTTC. This chain joins TRBV7-2 and TRBJ2-1; TRBD2 aligns across 7 bases. Germline V gene sequence: CDR1 SGHTA, CDR2 FQGNSA. V lost 5 bases and J lost 7; bases outside the gene matches: 5. This CDR3 contains 13 residues.

This clonotype was counted ten times or more. The rearrangement links TRBV11-2 to TRBJ2-3, with D perhaps being TRBD1 or TRBD2 (5 bases each). Trimming stripped 5 bases from V and 4 bases from J, with 16 bases between. The CDR3 is 15 amino acids. Per germline, CDR1 SGHAT and CDR2 FQNNGV. The CDR3 sequence is CASSLTSRGADTQYF. CDR3 nucleotide sequence: TGTGCCAGCAGCCTTACTAGTCGGGGCGCAGATACGCAGTATTTT. Using reference TRBV11-2 and TRBJ2-3 for the parts outside the CDR3, the full variable domain is EAGVAQSPRYKIIEKRQSVAFWCNPISGHATLYWYQQILGQGPKLLIQFQNNGVVDDSQLPKDRFSAERLKGVDSTLKIQPAKLEDSAVYLCASSLTSRGADTQYFGPGTRLTVL.